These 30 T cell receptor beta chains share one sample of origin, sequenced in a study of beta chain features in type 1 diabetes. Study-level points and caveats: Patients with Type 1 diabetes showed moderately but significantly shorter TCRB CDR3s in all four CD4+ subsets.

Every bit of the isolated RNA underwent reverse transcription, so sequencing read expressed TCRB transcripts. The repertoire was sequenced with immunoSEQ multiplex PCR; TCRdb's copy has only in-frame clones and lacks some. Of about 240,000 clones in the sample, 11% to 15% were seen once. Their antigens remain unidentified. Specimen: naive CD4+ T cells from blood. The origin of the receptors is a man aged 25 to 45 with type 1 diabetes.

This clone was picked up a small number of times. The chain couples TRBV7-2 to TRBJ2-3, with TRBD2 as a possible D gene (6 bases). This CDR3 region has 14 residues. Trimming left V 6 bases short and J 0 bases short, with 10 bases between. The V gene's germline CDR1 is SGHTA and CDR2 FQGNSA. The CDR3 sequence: CASSSGTSTDTQYF. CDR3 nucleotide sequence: TGTGCCAGCAGTTCCGGGACTAGCACAGATACGCAGTATTTT.

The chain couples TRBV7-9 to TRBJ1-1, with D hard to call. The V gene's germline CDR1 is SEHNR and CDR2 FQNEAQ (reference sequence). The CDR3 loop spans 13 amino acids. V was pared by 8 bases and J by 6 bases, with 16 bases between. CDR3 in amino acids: CASGPSGGSEAFF. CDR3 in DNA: TGTGCCAGCGGTCCGTCAGGAGGGTCTGAAGCTTTCTTT.

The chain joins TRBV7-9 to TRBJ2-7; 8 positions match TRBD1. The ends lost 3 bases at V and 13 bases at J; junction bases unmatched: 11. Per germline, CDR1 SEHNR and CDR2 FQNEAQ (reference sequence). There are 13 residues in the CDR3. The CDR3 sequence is CASSFEPRTGTYF. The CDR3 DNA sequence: TGTGCCAGCAGCTTCGAGCCCCGGACAGGGACATACTTC.

The CDR3 nucleotides read TGTGCCAGCAGGGTGGCAGGGGCTGGGGCCAACGTCCTGACTTTC. Translating gives CASRVAGAGANVLTF. The chain couples TRBV27 to TRBJ2-6; maybe TRBD1 (6 bases). Trimming removed 6 bases from V and 2 bases from J, with 11 bases in between. The CDR3 spans 15 residues. CDR1 is MNHEY and CDR2 is SMNVEV in the germline V gene (reference sequence).

The chain's CDR3 is CASSQEAPNYGYTF. The DNA for the CDR3 is TGTGCCAGCAGCCAAGAAGCACCTAACTATGGCTACACCTTC. The chain carries TRBV4-2 and TRBJ1-2; D unclear. The CDR3 is 14 residues long. Trimming shortened V by 0 bases and J by 0 bases, and 5 bases separated the two germline ends. CDR1 and CDR2 from the germline V gene are LGHNA and YNFKEQ.

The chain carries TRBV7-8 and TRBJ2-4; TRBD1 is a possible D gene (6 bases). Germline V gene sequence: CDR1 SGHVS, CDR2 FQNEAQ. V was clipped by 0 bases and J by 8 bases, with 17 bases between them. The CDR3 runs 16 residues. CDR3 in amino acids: CASSLAFGQGLDIQYF. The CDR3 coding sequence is TGTGCCAGCAGCTTAGCGTTTGGGCAGGGGTTAGACATTCAGTACTTC.

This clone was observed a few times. The CDR3: CASSSPSGSTDTQYF. CDR3 nucleotides: TGTGCCAGTAGTTCACCTAGCGGAAGCACAGATACGCAGTATTTT. V gene TRBV19 combines with J gene TRBJ2-3, with TRBD2 matching over 7 bases. The CDR3 covers 15 residues. The V gene end was trimmed by 5 bases and the J gene end by 0 bases; junction bases not matched to a gene: 5. CDR1 and CDR2 (germline): LNHDA, SQIVND (reference sequence).

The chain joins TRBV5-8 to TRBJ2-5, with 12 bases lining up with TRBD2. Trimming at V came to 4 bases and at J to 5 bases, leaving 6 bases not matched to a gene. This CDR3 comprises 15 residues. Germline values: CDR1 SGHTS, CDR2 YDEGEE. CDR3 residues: CASSPGLAGQETQYF. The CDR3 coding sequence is TGTGCCAGCAGCCCGGGACTAGCGGGCCAGGAGACCCAGTACTTC. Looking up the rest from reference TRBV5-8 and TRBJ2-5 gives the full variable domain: EAGVTQSPTHLIKTRGQQATLRCSPISGHTSVYWYQQALGLGLQFLLWYDEGEERNRGNFPPRFSGRQFPNYSSELNVNALELEDSALYLCASSPGLAGQETQYFGPGTRLLVL.

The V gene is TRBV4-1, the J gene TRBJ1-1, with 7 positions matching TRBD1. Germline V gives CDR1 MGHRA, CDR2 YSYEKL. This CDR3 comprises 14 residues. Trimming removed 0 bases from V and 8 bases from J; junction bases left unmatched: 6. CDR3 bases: TGCGCCAGCAGCCAAGAAGAAAGGGGGCGCGAAGCTTTCTTT. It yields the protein CASSQEERGREAFF.

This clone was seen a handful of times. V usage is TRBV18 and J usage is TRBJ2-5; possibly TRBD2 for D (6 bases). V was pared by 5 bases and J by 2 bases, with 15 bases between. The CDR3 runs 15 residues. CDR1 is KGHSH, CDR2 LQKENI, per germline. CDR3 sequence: CASSDRLVAQETQYF. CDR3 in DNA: TGTGCCAGCTCAGATCGACTAGTTGCGCAAGAGACCCAGTACTTC. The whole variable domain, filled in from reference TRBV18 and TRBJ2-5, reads NAGVMQNPRHLVRRRGQEARLRCSPMKGHSHVYWYRQLPEEGLKFMVYLQKENIIDESGMPKERFSAEFPKEGPSILRIQQVVRGDSAAYFCASSDRLVAQETQYFGPGTRLLVL.

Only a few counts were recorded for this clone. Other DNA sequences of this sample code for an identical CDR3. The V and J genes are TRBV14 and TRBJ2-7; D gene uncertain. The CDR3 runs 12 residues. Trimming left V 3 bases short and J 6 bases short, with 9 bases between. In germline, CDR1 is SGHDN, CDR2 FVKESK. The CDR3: CASSHGSSEQYF. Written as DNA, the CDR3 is TGTGCCAGCAGCCATGGTTCTAGCGAGCAGTACTTC.

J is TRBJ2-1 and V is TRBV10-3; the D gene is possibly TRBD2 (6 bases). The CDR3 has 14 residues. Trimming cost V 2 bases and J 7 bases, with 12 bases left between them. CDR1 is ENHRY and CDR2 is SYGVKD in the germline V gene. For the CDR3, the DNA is TGTGCCATCAGTGAGGGACTAACGTGGAATGAGCAGTTCTTC. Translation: CAISEGLTWNEQFF.

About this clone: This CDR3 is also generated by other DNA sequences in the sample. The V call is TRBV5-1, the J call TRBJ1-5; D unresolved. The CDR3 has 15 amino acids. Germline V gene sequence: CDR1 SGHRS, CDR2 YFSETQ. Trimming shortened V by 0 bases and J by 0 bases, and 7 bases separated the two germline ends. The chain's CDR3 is CASSLDPLSNQPQHF. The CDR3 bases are TGCGCCAGCAGCTTGGACCCACTTAGCAATCAGCCCCAGCATTTT. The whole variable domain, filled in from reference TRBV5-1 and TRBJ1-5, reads KAGVTQTPRYLIKTRGQQVTLSCSPISGHRSVSWYQQTPGQGLQFLFEYFSETQRNKGNFPGRFSGRQFSNSRSEMNVSTLELGDSALYLCASSLDPLSNQPQHFGDGTRLSIL.

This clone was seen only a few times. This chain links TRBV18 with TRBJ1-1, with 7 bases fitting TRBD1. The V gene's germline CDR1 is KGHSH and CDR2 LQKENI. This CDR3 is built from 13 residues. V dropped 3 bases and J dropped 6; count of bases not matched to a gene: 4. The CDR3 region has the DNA TGTGCCAGCTCACCGTTAAGGGGGCCTGAAGCTTTCTTT. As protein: CASSPLRGPEAFF.

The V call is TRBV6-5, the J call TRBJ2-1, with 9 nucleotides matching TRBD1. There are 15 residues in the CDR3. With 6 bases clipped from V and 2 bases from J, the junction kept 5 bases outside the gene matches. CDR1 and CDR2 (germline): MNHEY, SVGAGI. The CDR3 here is CASSETGGTYNEQFF. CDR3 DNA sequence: TGTGCCAGCAGCGAAACAGGGGGCACCTACAATGAGCAGTTCTTC.

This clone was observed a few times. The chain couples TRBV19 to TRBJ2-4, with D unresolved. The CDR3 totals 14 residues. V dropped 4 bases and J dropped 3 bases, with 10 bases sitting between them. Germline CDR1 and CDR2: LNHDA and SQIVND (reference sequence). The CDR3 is CASSRQPGKNIQYF. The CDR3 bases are TGTGCCAGTAGTAGGCAACCGGGCAAAAACATTCAGTACTTC. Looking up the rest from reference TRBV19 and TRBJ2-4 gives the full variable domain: DGGITQSPKYLFRKEGQNVTLSCEQNLNHDAMYWYRQDPGQGLRLIYYSQIVNDFQKGDIAEGYSVSREKKESFPLTVTSAQKNPTAFYLCASSRQPGKNIQYFGAGTRLSVL.

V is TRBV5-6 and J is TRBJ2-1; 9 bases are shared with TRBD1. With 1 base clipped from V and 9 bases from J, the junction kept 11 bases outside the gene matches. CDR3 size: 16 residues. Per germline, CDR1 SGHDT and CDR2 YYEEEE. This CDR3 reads CASSLPGQGTIGEQFF. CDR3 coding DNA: TGTGCCAGCAGCTTGCCCGGACAGGGGACCATCGGTGAGCAGTTCTTC.

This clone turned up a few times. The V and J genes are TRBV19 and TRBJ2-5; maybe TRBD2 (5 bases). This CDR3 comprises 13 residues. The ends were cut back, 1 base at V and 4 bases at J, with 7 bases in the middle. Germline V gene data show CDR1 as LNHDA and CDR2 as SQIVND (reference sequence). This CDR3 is CASSIGERETQYF. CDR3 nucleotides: TGTGCCAGTAGTATAGGGGAGAGAGAGACCCAGTACTTC.

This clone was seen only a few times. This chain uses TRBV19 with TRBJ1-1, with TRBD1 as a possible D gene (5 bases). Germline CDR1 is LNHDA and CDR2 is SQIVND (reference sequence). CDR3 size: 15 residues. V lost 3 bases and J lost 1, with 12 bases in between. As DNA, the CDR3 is TGTGCCAGTAGTATGCGGTCGACAGAGAACACTGAAGCTTTCTTT. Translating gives CASSMRSTENTEAFF. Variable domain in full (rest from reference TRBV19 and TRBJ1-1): DGGITQSPKYLFRKEGQNVTLSCEQNLNHDAMYWYRQDPGQGLRLIYYSQIVNDFQKGDIAEGYSVSREKKESFPLTVTSAQKNPTAFYLCASSMRSTENTEAFFGQGTRLTVV.

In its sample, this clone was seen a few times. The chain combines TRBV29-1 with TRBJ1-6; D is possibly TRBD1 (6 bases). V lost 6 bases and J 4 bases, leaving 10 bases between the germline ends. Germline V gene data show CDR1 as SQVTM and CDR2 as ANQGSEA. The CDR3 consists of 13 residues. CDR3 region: CSVKTGYNSPLHF. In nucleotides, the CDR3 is TGCAGCGTCAAGACAGGTTATAATTCACCCCTCCACTTT.

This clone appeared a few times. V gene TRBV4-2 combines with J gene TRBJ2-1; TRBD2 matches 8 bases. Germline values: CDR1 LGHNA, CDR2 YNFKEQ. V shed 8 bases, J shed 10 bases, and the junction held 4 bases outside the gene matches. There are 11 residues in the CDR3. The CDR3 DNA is TGTGCCAGCCGCCGCGGGAGGGAGCAGTTCTTC. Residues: CASRRGREQFF.

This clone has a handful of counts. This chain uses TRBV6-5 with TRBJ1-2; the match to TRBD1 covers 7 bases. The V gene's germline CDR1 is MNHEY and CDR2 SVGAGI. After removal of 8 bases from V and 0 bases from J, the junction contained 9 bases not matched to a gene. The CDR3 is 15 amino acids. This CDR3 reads CASRPGTAANYGYTF. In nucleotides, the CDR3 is TGTGCCAGCCGACCCGGGACAGCAGCTAACTATGGCTACACCTTC.

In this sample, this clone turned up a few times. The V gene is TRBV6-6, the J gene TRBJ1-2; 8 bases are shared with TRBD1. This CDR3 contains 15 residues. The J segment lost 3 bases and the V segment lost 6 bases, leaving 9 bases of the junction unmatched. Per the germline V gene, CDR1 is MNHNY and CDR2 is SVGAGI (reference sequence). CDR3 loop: CASSRADRDDYGYTF. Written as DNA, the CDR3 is TGTGCCAGCAGCCGAGCGGACAGGGATGACTATGGCTACACCTTC.

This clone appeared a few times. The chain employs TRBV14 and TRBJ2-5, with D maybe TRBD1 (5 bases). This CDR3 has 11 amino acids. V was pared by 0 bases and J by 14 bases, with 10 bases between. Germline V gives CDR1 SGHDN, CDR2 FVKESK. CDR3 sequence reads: CASSQDGARYF. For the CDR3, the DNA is TGTGCCAGCAGCCAAGATGGGGCCCGTTACTTC. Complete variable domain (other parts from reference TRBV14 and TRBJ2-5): EAGVTQFPSHSVIEKGQTVTLRCDPISGHDNLYWYRRVMGKEIKFLLHFVKESKQDESGMPNNRFLAERTGGTYSTLKVQPAELEDSGVYFCASSQDGARYFGPGTRLLVL.

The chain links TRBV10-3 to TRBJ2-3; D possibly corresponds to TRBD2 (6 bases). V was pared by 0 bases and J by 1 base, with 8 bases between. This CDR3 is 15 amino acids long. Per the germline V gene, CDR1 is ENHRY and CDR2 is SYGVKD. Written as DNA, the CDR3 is TGTGCCATCAGTGAGTCATCGGGGGGCACAGATACGCAGTATTTT. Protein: CAISESSGGTDTQYF.

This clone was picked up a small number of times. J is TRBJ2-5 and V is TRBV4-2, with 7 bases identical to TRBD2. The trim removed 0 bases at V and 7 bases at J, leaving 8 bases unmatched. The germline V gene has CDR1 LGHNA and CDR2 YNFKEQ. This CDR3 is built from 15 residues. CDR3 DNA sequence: TGTGCCAGCAGCCAAGAGCCCCTAGCGGCGGGGACCCAGTACTTC. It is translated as CASSQEPLAAGTQYF.

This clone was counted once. CDR3: CASSVAPGEKLFF. The DNA for the CDR3 is TGTGCCAGCAGCGTCGCCCCAGGGGAAAAACTGTTTTTT. V and J are TRBV9 and TRBJ1-4; maybe TRBD1 (5 bases). V lost 2 bases to trimming and J lost 8 bases, with 10 bases between them. This CDR3 contains 13 residues. Germline values: CDR1 SGDLS, CDR2 YYNGEE.

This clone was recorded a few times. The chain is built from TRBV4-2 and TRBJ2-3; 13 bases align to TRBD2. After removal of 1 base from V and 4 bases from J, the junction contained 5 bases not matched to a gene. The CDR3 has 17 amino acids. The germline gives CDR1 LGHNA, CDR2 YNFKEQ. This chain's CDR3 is CASSQGGLAGTADTQYF. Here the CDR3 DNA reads TGTGCCAGCAGCCAAGGGGGACTAGCGGGAACCGCAGATACGCAGTATTTT.

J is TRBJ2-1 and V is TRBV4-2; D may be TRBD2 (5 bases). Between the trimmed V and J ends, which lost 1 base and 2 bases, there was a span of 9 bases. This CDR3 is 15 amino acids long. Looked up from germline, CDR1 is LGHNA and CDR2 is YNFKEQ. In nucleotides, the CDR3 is TGTGCCAGCAGCCAAGTCGGGATCCCCTACAATGAGCAGTTCTTC. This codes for CASSQVGIPYNEQFF.

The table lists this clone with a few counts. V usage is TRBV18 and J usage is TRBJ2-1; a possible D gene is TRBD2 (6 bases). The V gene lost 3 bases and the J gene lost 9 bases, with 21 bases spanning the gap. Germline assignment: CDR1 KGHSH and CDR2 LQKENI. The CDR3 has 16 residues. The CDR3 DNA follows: TGTGCCAGCTCACCGCCAAGACTAAATATGGGGGGTGAGCAGTTCTTC. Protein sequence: CASSPPRLNMGGEQFF.